This T cell receptor beta chain is drawn from a study of blood T cell repertoires in COVID-19. Study-wide context: Collection of acute and convalescent COVID-19 samples took place in the United States, Italy and Spain.

This CDR3 spans 14 amino acids. Trimming took 4 bases from V and 4 from J; bases not matched to a gene: 4. Germline V lookup: CDR1 SGDLS, CDR2 YYNGEE. Per the study methods: Nucleated cell counts were estimated from reference gene primer amplification. Some clones are missing from TCRdb's copy, which holds only in-frame ones; the method was immunoSEQ multiplex PCR. From that table come the V and J calls and clone size; the DNA was used to work out D and trimming. The sample contains some 41,000 clones, 81% of which appear only once. Only one count was recorded for this clone. The sequencing sample was made of peripheral blood. This TCR derives from a man aged 40-50 years with active or convalescent COVID-19. This sequence joins TRBV9 and TRBJ2-3, with 9 bases lining up with TRBD1. CDR3 DNA sequence: TGTGCCAGCAGCCGGGGACAGGGTCCAGATACGCAGTATTTT. Translating it yields CASSRGQGPDTQYF.